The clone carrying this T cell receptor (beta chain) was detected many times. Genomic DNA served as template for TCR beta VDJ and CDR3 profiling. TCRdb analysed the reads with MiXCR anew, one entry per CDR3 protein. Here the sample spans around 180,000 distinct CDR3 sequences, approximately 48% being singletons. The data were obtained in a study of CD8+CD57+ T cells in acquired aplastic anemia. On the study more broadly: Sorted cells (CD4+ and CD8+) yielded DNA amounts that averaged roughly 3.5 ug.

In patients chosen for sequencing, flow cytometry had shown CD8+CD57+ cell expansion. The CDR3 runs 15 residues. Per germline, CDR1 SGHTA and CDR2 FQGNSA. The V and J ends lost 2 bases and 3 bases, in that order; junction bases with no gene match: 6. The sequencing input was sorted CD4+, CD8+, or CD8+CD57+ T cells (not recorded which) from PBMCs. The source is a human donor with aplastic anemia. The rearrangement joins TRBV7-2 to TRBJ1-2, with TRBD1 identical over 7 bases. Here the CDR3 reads CASSLFSTGDYGYTF. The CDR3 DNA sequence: TGTGCCAGCAGCTTATTTAGTACAGGGGACTATGGCTACACCTTC.